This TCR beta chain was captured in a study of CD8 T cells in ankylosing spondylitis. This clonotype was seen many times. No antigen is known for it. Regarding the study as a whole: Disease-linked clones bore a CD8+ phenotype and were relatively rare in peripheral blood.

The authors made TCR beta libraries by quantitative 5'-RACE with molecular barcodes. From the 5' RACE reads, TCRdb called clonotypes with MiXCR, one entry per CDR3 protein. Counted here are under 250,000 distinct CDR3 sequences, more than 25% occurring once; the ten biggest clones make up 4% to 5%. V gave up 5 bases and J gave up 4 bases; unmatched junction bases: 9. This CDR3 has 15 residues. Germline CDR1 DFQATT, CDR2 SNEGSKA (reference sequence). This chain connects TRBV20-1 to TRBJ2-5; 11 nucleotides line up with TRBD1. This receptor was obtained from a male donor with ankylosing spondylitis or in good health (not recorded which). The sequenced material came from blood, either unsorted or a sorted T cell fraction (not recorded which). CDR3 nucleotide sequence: TGCAGTGCTGAAAAAGGGACAGGGGGACGAGAGACCCAGTACTTC. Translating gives CSAEKGTGGRETQYF.